The clone carrying this T cell receptor (beta chain) was recorded only once. Germline assignment: CDR1 ENHRY and CDR2 SYGVKD. Trimming pared 0 bases from V and 5 bases from J, leaving 16 bases between. The CDR3 runs to 17 residues. TCRdb keeps only in-frame clones here, not all; method: immunoSEQ multiplex PCR. This sample has 38,000 or so clones, with less than 95% found just once. The sample is drawn from a study of T cell changes during pregnancy in multiple sclerosis. This TCR was recovered from a female donor with multiple sclerosis, enrolled in a pregnancy study. The chain has TRBV10-3 and TRBJ1-4, with a weak D call TRBD1 (6 bases). The sequencing here drew on CD4+ T cells from peripheral blood mononuclear cells, taken in the second trimester of pregnancy. The CDR3 DNA follows: TGTGCCATCAGTGAGTCGTTCCAGGGGACGTTGAATGAAAAACTGTTTTTT. Translating it yields CAISESFQGTLNEKLFF.